These 27 T cell receptor beta chains share one sample of origin, sequenced in a study of cytomegalovirus exposure and HLA in healthy donors. Primers: 60 Vbeta forward and 13 Jbeta reverse. Assay used: immunoSEQ multiplex PCR; TCRdb lists only in-frame clones, some missing. Among about 100,000 clones, roughly 70% were seen once, and the ten largest hold around 15%. What was sequenced was PBMCs. The receptors stem from a woman aged 40 to 50 in good health and CMV-seropositive.

This clone was seen a few times. A far larger clone is one nucleotide away, so this likely arose from a read error. The V gene is TRBV4-2, the J gene TRBJ2-3; D uncertain. V lost 1 base, J lost 0 bases, and 8 bases lay in between. This CDR3 is built from 15 residues. Germline CDR1 LGHNA, CDR2 YNFKEQ. The CDR3 protein is CASSQAGFSTDTQYF. The CDR3 DNA is TGTGCCAGCAGCCAAGCCGGGTTTAGCACAGATACGCAGTATTTT.

The rearrangement joins TRBV2 to TRBJ2-7, with 12 bases identical to TRBD1. V gave up 6 bases and J gave up 7 bases; unmatched junction bases: 7. This CDR3 contains 14 residues. From germline, CDR1 is SNHLY and CDR2 FYNNEI. This CDR3 is CASRTGTGGWEQYF. For the CDR3, the DNA is TGTGCCAGCAGGACCGGGACAGGGGGCTGGGAGCAGTACTTC. The full variable domain, its missing parts supplied by reference TRBV2 and TRBJ2-7, is EPEVTQTPSHQVTQMGQEVILRCVPISNHLYFYWYRQILGQKVEFLVSFYNNEISEKSEIFDDQFSVERPDGSNFTLKIRSTKLEDSAMYFCASRTGTGGWEQYFGPGTRLTVT.

V usage is TRBV20-1 and J usage is TRBJ1-1; 7 nucleotides line up with TRBD1. Germline CDR1 is DFQATT and CDR2 is SNEGSKA (reference sequence). CDR3 size: 11 residues. Trimming removed 6 bases from V and 7 bases from J; junction bases left unmatched: 5. The CDR3 region has the DNA TGCAGTGCGACAGGGCGGAATGAAGCTTTCTTT. This gives the protein CSATGRNEAFF.

This clone turned up a few times. V gene TRBV5-4 combines with J gene TRBJ2-5; tentative D call: TRBD2 (5 bases). The CDR3 has 15 amino acids. V was clipped by 0 bases and J by 5 bases, with 14 bases between them. Germline-derived CDR1 and CDR2 are SGHNT and YYREEE (reference sequence). CDR3 loop: CASSLDVGGSETQYF. CDR3 bases: TGTGCCAGCAGCTTGGATGTTGGAGGTTCCGAGACCCAGTACTTC.

DNA of the CDR3: TGTGCCAGCTCACCACCGGGACAGGGGAAAGAGACCCAGTACTTC. It encodes CASSPPGQGKETQYF. The V and J genes are TRBV18 and TRBJ2-5; 10 nucleotides line up with TRBD1. The CDR3 sequence is 15 residues long. The V and J ends lost 0 bases and 3 bases, in that order; junction bases with no gene match: 1. Per germline, CDR1 KGHSH and CDR2 LQKENI.

V and J are TRBV6-1 and TRBJ1-2; possibly TRBD1 for D (5 bases). The CDR3 sequence is 14 residues long. CDR1 and CDR2 (germline): MNHNS, SASEGT. The ends were cut back, 7 bases at V and 2 bases at J, with 14 bases in the middle. For the CDR3, the DNA is TGTGCCAGCAATTCCAGGGTGGGAAACTATGGCTACACCTTC. This gives the protein CASNSRVGNYGYTF.

The chain employs TRBV4-1 and TRBJ2-4, with TRBD2 matching over 11 bases. Germline loops: CDR1 MGHRA, CDR2 YSYEKL. Losses at the gene ends were 0 bases for V and 8 bases for J; bases not matched to a gene: 6. This CDR3 has 16 residues. In DNA form, the CDR3 reads TGCGCCAGCAGCCAAGATCGGGGACTAGCGGCTCACATTCAGTACTTC. It translates to CASSQDRGLAAHIQYF.

The chain carries TRBV6-5 and TRBJ1-2; 8 bases are a match to TRBD1. Germline V gene data show CDR1 as MNHEY and CDR2 as SVGAGI. V was pared by 2 bases and J by 6 bases, with 5 bases of the junction left unmatched. The CDR3 covers 14 residues. In nucleotides, the CDR3 is TGTGCCAGCAGTTACGGACAGGGCACAGATGGCTACACCTTC. It specifies CASSYGQGTDGYTF.

This sequence joins TRBV5-4 and TRBJ2-3, with D perhaps TRBD2 (5 bases). The CDR3 length is 16 residues. CDR1 and CDR2 (germline): SGHNT, YYREEE (reference sequence). Trimming stripped 4 bases from V and 5 bases from J, with 20 bases between. The CDR3: CASSPSSPTAGDTQYF. The CDR3 coding sequence is TGTGCCAGCAGCCCCTCCTCACCGACGGCGGGAGATACGCAGTATTTT.

The chain has TRBV19 and TRBJ1-5, with D hard to call. V was clipped by 2 bases and J by 5 bases, with 4 bases between them. CDR1 LNHDA and CDR2 SQIVND come from the germline V gene (reference sequence). The CDR3 is 12 amino acids. CDR3 loop: CASSIQDQPQHF. The CDR3 DNA reads as TGTGCCAGTAGTATACAGGATCAGCCCCAGCATTTT.

The chain is built from TRBV5-1 and TRBJ1-6, with D maybe TRBD1 (6 bases). The V and J ends lost 4 bases and 7 bases respectively, with 18 bases between them. The V gene's germline CDR1 is SGHRS and CDR2 YFSETQ. The CDR3 consists of 16 residues. CDR3 bases: TGCGCCAGCAGCCCGACCCCTGGCCAGGGGAATTCACCCCTCCACTTT. Translated, it gives CASSPTPGQGNSPLHF. Variable domain in full (rest from reference TRBV5-1 and TRBJ1-6): KAGVTQTPRYLIKTRGQQVTLSCSPISGHRSVSWYQQTPGQGLQFLFEYFSETQRNKGNFPGRFSGRQFSNSRSEMNVSTLELGDSALYLCASSPTPGQGNSPLHFGNGTRLTVT.

The V and J genes are TRBV18 and TRBJ2-5; the match to TRBD1 covers 7 bases. Germline V gene data show CDR1 as KGHSH and CDR2 as LQKENI. V was pared by 6 bases and J by 5 bases, with 9 bases of the junction left unmatched. The CDR3 runs to 14 residues. The CDR3 DNA reads TGTGCCAGCTCTCAACTACAGGGGCCTGAGACCCAGTACTTC. Translated: CASSQLQGPETQYF.

The V and J genes are TRBV2 and TRBJ2-2; no clear D gene. This CDR3 has 15 residues. The germline V gene encodes CDR1 SNHLY and CDR2 FYNNEI. Trimming removed 1 base from V and 7 bases from J, with 13 bases in between. CDR3 protein: CASSEVMARGGELFF. The CDR3 DNA reads as TGTGCCAGCAGTGAAGTTATGGCCCGTGGCGGGGAGCTGTTTTTT. Variable domain in full (rest from reference TRBV2 and TRBJ2-2): EPEVTQTPSHQVTQMGQEVILRCVPISNHLYFYWYRQILGQKVEFLVSFYNNEISEKSEIFDDQFSVERPDGSNFTLKIRSTKLEDSAMYFCASSEVMARGGELFFGEGSRLTVL.

The rearrangement joins TRBV6-5 to TRBJ2-7; a possible D gene is TRBD1 (6 bases). The CDR3 totals 15 residues. From germline, CDR1 is MNHEY and CDR2 SVGAGI. V lost 0 bases and J lost 1, with 10 bases in between. The CDR3 nucleotides read TGTGCCAGCAGTTACTCCTTTGACAGGTCCTACGAGCAGTACTTC. Protein product: CASSYSFDRSYEQYF.

The V and J genes are TRBV7-2 and TRBJ1-5; 7 nucleotides line up with TRBD1. CDR1 is SGHTA and CDR2 is FQGNSA in the germline V gene. The V gene end was trimmed by 6 bases and the J gene end by 8 bases; junction bases not matched to a gene: 7. This CDR3 has 13 amino acids. DNA of the CDR3: TGTGCCAGCAGACCAGGGGGGTCGGAGCCCCAGCATTTT. Translation: CASRPGGSEPQHF.

The DNA for the CDR3 is TGTGCCAGCAGCGCGAACAGTGATGGCTACACCTTC. It encodes CASSANSDGYTF. The V call is TRBV5-4, the J call TRBJ1-2; D not certain. This CDR3 has 12 residues. Trimming shortened V by 4 bases and J by 6 bases, and 10 bases separated the two germline ends. In germline, CDR1 is SGHNT, CDR2 YYREEE (reference sequence).

The V and J genes are TRBV4-2 and TRBJ2-1, with 11 bases lining up with TRBD2. The germline V gene encodes CDR1 LGHNA and CDR2 YNFKEQ. The junction had 4 bases not matched to a gene; V was cut back by 1 base and J by 2 bases. The CDR3 sequence is 17 residues long. The CDR3: CASSQVRGLAAYNEQFF. The CDR3 bases are TGTGCCAGCAGCCAAGTACGGGGACTAGCGGCCTACAATGAGCAGTTCTTC.

Written as DNA, the CDR3 is TGTGCCAGCAGTGAAGAGGACAGTCGGTCACCCCTCCACTTT. As protein: CASSEEDSRSPLHF. V usage is TRBV6-1 and J usage is TRBJ1-6; possibly TRBD1 for D (6 bases). Germline V gene sequence: CDR1 MNHNS, CDR2 SASEGT. Between the trimmed V and J ends, which lost 1 base and 10 bases, there was a span of 11 bases. CDR3 length: 14 amino acids.

The chain is built from TRBV11-2 and TRBJ1-1; D might be TRBD1 (5 bases). The CDR3 consists of 13 residues. V lost 0 bases and J 11 bases, leaving 13 bases between the germline ends. In germline, CDR1 is SGHAT, CDR2 FQNNGV. The DNA of the CDR3 is TGTGCCAGCAGCTTAGATAACAGGCTTTATGCTTTCTTT. It codes for CASSLDNRLYAFF.

The V and J genes are TRBV2 and TRBJ1-1; TRBD1 matches at 7 bases. There are 16 residues in the CDR3. Germline assignment: CDR1 SNHLY and CDR2 FYNNEI. The ends lost 8 bases at V and 1 base at J; junction bases unmatched: 13. The chain's CDR3 is CASLDTPDRKNTEAFF. The CDR3 DNA is TGTGCCAGCCTAGATACGCCGGACAGGAAGAACACTGAAGCTTTCTTT.

This clone was seen more than once but under ten times. The rearrangement uses TRBV4-1 and TRBJ1-2; D is unresolved. Germline V gene data show CDR1 as MGHRA and CDR2 as YSYEKL. V lost 4 bases and J lost 8, with 14 bases in between. The CDR3 length is 13 residues. This CDR3 is CASSPRGSTGYTF. CDR3 bases: TGCGCCAGCAGCCCTCGAGGCAGCACGGGCTACACCTTC.

The V gene is TRBV4-3, the J gene TRBJ1-3; D not resolved. Germline V lookup: CDR1 LGHNA, CDR2 YSLEER. Trimming shortened V by 2 bases and J by 1 base, and 6 bases separated the two germline ends. This CDR3 spans 14 amino acids. The DNA for the CDR3 is TGCGCCAGCAGCCAAAGGGAGTCTGGAAACACCATATATTTT. Protein sequence: CASSQRESGNTIYF.

The chain carries TRBV19 and TRBJ1-4, with TRBD1 identical over 9 bases. Per the germline V gene, CDR1 is LNHDA and CDR2 is SQIVND (reference sequence). The ends lost 7 bases at V and 7 bases at J; junction bases unmatched: 10. This CDR3 comprises 15 residues. CDR3 bases: TGTGCCAGTACCAGGCCGGGACAGGGCCTTGAAAAACTGTTTTTT. Translation: CASTRPGQGLEKLFF.

DNA for the CDR3: TGCAGCGTTGAAACAGGGGGGAGGAACACTGAAGCTTTCTTT. Protein product: CSVETGGRNTEAFF. V usage is TRBV29-1 and J usage is TRBJ1-1, with 8 nucleotides matching TRBD1. The V segment lost 2 bases and the J segment 1 base; nucleotides outside the gene matches: 3. Germline V CDR1 and CDR2: SQVTM, ANQGSEA. The CDR3 runs to 14 residues.

This chain links TRBV5-5 with TRBJ1-1; TRBD1 might be the D (5 bases). The V and J ends lost 2 bases and 4 bases respectively, with 9 bases between them. The CDR3 is made up of 13 amino acids. Germline V gene data show CDR1 as SGHKS and CDR2 as YYEKEE (reference sequence). The DNA of the CDR3 is TGTGCCAGCAGCTTAGGGGTGAGCACTGAAGCTTTCTTT. Residues: CASSLGVSTEAFF.

V and J are TRBV10-1 and TRBJ1-1; D not resolved. V was shortened by 4 bases and J by 1 base, with 13 bases between the two germline ends. Germline CDR1 is WNHNN and CDR2 is SYGVQD (reference sequence). This CDR3 has 15 amino acids. The chain's CDR3 is CASSVTARPNTEAFF. Written as DNA, the CDR3 is TGCGCCAGCAGTGTAACGGCCAGGCCGAACACTGAAGCTTTCTTT.

This chain uses TRBV5-1 with TRBJ2-3; the match to TRBD1 covers 9 bases. Per the germline V gene, CDR1 is SGHRS and CDR2 is YFSETQ. CDR3 length: 15 residues. With V trimmed by 7 bases and J by 5 bases, 11 bases remained unmatched. In DNA form, the CDR3 reads TGCGCCAGCCACACAGGGGGCGCGTCCGAAGATACGCAGTATTTT. Its translation: CASHTGGASEDTQYF.